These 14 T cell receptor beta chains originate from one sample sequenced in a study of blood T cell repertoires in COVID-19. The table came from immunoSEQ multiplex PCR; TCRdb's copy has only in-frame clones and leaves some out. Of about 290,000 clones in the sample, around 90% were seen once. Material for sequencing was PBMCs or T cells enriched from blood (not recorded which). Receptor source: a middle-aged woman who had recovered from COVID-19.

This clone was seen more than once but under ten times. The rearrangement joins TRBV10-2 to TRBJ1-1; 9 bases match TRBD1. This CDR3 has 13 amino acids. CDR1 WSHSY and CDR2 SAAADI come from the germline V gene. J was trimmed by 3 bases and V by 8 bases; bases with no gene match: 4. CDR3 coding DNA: TGCGCCAGCCGGGACAGGGCTGACACTGAAGCTTTCTTT. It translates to CASRDRADTEAFF.

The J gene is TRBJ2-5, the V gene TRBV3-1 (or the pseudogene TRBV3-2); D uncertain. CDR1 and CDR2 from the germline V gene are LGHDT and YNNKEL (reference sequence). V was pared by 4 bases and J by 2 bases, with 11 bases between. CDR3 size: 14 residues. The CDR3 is CASSPSGLQETQYF. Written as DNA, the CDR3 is TGTGCCAGCAGCCCTTCCGGGTTACAAGAGACCCAGTACTTC.

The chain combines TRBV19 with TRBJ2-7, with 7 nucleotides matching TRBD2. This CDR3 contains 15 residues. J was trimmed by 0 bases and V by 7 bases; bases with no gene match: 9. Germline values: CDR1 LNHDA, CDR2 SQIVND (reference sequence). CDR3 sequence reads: CASTPGGSGSYEQYF. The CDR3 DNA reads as TGTGCCAGTACTCCGGGGGGATCCGGCTCCTACGAGCAGTACTTC.

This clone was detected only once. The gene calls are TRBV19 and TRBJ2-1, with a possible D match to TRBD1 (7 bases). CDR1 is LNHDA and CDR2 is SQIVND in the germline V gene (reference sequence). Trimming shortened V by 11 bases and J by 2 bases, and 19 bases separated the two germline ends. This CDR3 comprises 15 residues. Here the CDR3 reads CAGRRGPGTYNEQFF. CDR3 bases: TGTGCCGGCAGGAGGGGGCCAGGGACCTACAATGAGCAGTTCTTC.

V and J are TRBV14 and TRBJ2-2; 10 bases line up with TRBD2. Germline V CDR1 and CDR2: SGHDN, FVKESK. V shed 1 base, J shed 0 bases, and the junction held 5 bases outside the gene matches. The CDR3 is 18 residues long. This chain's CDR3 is CASSQGIAGGPNTGELFF. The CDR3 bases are TGTGCCAGCAGCCAAGGAATAGCGGGAGGACCGAACACCGGGGAGCTGTTTTTT.

The CDR3 loop reads CAISTRDRGTNEQYF. CDR3 in DNA: TGTGCCATCAGTACCCGGGACAGGGGGACAAACGAGCAGTACTTC. The V gene is TRBV10-3, the J gene TRBJ2-7; 11 positions agree with TRBD1. This CDR3 region has 15 residues. Unmatched junction bases numbered 8, after V lost 5 bases and J lost 5 bases. Germline V gene lookup returns CDR1 ENHRY and CDR2 SYGVKD.

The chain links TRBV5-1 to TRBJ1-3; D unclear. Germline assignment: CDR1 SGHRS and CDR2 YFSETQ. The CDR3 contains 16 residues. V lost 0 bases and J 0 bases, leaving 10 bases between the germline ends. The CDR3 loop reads CASSLEPSGSGNTIYF. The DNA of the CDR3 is TGCGCCAGCAGCTTGGAACCCTCCGGCTCTGGAAACACCATATATTTT.

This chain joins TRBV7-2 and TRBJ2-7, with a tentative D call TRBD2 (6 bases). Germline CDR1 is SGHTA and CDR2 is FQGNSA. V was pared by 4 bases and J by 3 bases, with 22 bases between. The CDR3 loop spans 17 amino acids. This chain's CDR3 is CASSSQRDFQSFYEQYF. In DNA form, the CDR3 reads TGTGCCAGCAGCTCGCAGAGGGACTTTCAATCCTTCTACGAGCAGTACTTC.

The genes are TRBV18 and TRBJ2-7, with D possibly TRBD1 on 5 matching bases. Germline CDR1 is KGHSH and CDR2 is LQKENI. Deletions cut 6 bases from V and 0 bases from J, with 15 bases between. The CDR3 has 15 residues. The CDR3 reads CASSLGGAVSYEQYF. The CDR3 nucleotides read TGTGCCAGCTCCCTAGGTGGGGCCGTCTCCTACGAGCAGTACTTC. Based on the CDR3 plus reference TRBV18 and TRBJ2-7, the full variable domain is NAGVMQNPRHLVRRRGQEARLRCSPMKGHSHVYWYRQLPEEGLKFMVYLQKENIIDESGMPKERFSAEFPKEGPSILRIQQVVRGDSAAYFCASSLGGAVSYEQYFGPGTRLTVT.

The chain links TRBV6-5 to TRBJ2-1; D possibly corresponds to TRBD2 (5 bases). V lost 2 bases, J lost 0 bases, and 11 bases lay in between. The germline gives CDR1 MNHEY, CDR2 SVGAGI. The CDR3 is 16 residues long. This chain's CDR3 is CASSYERESSYNEQFF. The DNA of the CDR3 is TGTGCCAGCAGTTACGAGAGGGAGAGCTCCTACAATGAGCAGTTCTTC.

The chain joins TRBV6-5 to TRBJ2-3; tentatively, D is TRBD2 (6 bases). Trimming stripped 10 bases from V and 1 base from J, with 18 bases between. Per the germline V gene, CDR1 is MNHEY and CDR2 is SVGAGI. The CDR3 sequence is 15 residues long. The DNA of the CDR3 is TGTGCCACGGCGAAGAGGGAGGTAGGCACAGATACGCAGTATTTT. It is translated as CATAKREVGTDTQYF.

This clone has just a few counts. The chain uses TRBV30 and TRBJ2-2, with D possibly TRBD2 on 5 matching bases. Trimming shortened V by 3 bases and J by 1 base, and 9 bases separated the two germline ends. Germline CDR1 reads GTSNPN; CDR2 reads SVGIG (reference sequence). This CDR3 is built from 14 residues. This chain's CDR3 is CAWRRTRNTGELFF. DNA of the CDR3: TGTGCCTGGAGACGAACTAGGAACACCGGGGAGCTGTTTTTT.

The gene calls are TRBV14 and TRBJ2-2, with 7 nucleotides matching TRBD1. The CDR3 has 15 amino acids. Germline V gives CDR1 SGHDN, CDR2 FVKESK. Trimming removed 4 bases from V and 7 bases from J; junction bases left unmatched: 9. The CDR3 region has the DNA TGTGCCAGCAGCCCGCCGACAGGGTGGGGCGGGGAGCTGTTTTTT. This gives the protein CASSPPTGWGGELFF.

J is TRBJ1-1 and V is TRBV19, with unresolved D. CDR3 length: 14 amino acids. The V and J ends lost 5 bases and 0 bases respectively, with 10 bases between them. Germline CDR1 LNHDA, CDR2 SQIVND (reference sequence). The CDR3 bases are TGTGCCAGTAGTGGTGGGCAGGTGAACACTGAAGCTTTCTTT. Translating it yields CASSGGQVNTEAFF.